These 27 T cell receptor beta chains were sequenced from one sample in a study of cytomegalovirus exposure and HLA in healthy donors. The assay was immunoSEQ multiplex PCR, and TCRdb's table has in-frame clones only and misses some. This table holds about 240,000 clones, roughly 89% found once. Sequencing was carried out using PBMCs. Source of these receptors: a man younger than 35 in good health and CMV-seronegative.

In its sample, this clone was seen once. J is TRBJ1-1 and V is TRBV5-6; a possible D gene is TRBD1 (6 bases). The V and J ends lost 4 bases and 3 bases respectively, with 16 bases between them. The CDR3 covers 15 residues. Germline CDR1 SGHDT, CDR2 YYEEEE. The CDR3 nucleotides read TGTGCCAGCAGCGGGACGGCATCAGGGGACACTGAAGCTTTCTTT. It yields the protein CASSGTASGDTEAFF.

Here the CDR3 reads CASSLLVRDKETQYF. CDR3 coding DNA: TGTGCCAGCAGCTTATTGGTTCGGGACAAAGAGACCCAGTACTTC. The rearrangement links TRBV11-2 to TRBJ2-5, with a possible D match to TRBD1 (6 bases). The V end was cut by 2 bases, the J end by 3 bases, with 13 bases between. Germline-derived CDR1 and CDR2 are SGHAT and FQNNGV. The CDR3 runs to 15 residues.

The CDR3 is CASSLVYTSGRAGEQFF. CDR3 nucleotide sequence: TGTGCCAGCAGCTTAGTTTATACTAGCGGGAGGGCCGGTGAGCAGTTCTTC. The chain uses TRBV7-2 and TRBJ2-1, with 13 bases identical to TRBD2. The germline V gene has CDR1 SGHTA and CDR2 FQGNSA. The CDR3 contains 17 residues. V was clipped by 1 base and J by 9 bases; unmatched bases: 9.

This clone was seen once. This chain joins TRBV19 and TRBJ2-7; no clear D. V shed 5 bases and J shed 0 bases, with 11 bases lying between them. Germline values: CDR1 LNHDA, CDR2 SQIVND (reference sequence). The CDR3 length is 14 residues. The CDR3 is CASSFSLASYEQYF. The CDR3 DNA reads as TGTGCCAGTAGTTTTTCTCTGGCCTCCTACGAGCAGTACTTC.

The gene calls are TRBV7-2 and TRBJ2-4; D is possibly TRBD2 (5 bases). CDR1 is SGHTA and CDR2 is FQGNSA in the germline V gene. This CDR3 has 15 residues. With 4 bases removed from V and 0 bases from J, the gap between germline ends came to 10 bases. The CDR3 is CASSSDWLAKNIQYF. The CDR3 DNA reads as TGTGCCAGCAGCTCGGACTGGCTAGCCAAAAACATTCAGTACTTC.

The chain couples TRBV9 to TRBJ2-3; possibly TRBD1 for D (5 bases). Germline V gene sequence: CDR1 SGDLS, CDR2 YYNGEE. CDR3 length: 14 residues. Deletions cut 3 bases from V and 3 bases from J, with 11 bases between. CDR3 nucleotides: TGTGCCAGCAGCGGCAGGGATAGAACAGATACGCAGTATTTT. Amino acids: CASSGRDRTDTQYF.

The chain combines TRBV5-1 with TRBJ2-7, with a tentative D call TRBD1 (6 bases). Trimming pared 0 bases from V and 6 bases from J, leaving 13 bases between. CDR3 length equals 14 residues. CDR1 and CDR2 from the germline V gene are SGHRS and YFSETQ. The CDR3 DNA reads TGCGCCAGCAGCTTGGATCAGGGGCTGGGCGAGCAGTACTTC. The encoded protein is CASSLDQGLGEQYF.

This chain joins TRBV27 and TRBJ2-4, with 7 bases that match TRBD2. The V gene's germline CDR1 is MNHEY and CDR2 SMNVEV (reference sequence). This CDR3 is 14 amino acids long. The V gene end was trimmed by 1 base and the J gene end by 9 bases; junction bases not matched to a gene: 6. CDR3 sequence: CASSLLRGSGIQYF. The DNA of the CDR3 is TGTGCCAGCAGTTTATTACGCGGGAGCGGCATTCAGTACTTC.

This clone was seen only a few times. V and J are TRBV10-3 and TRBJ1-6; D uncertain. The CDR3 totals 14 residues. V was pared by 7 bases and J by 9 bases, with 16 bases between. Per germline, CDR1 ENHRY and CDR2 SYGVKD. This CDR3 is CAITERADSSPLHF. The CDR3 DNA is TGTGCCATCACGGAGCGGGCTGATAGTTCACCCCTCCACTTT.

This chain links TRBV5-1 with TRBJ2-3, with 8 bases matching TRBD1. The CDR3 loop spans 15 amino acids. Germline-derived CDR1 and CDR2 are SGHRS and YFSETQ. Trimming cost V 4 bases and J 2 bases; bases outside gene matches: 6. The CDR3 loop reads CASSLPTGVTDTQYF. The CDR3 DNA follows: TGCGCCAGCAGCCTCCCGACAGGGGTCACAGATACGCAGTATTTT. Complete variable domain (other parts from reference TRBV5-1 and TRBJ2-3): KAGVTQTPRYLIKTRGQQVTLSCSPISGHRSVSWYQQTPGQGLQFLFEYFSETQRNKGNFPGRFSGRQFSNSRSEMNVSTLELGDSALYLCASSLPTGVTDTQYFGPGTRLTVL.

This clone appeared once. V usage is TRBV4-1 and J usage is TRBJ2-2, with 12 bases that match TRBD2. The germline V gene encodes CDR1 MGHRA and CDR2 YSYEKL. The V gene end was trimmed by 4 bases and the J gene end by 5 bases; junction bases not matched to a gene: 14. CDR3 length: 19 residues. This CDR3 reads CASSPEQGSGTSGTGELFF. The CDR3 DNA reads TGCGCCAGCAGCCCAGAACAGGGTTCGGGGACTAGCGGGACCGGGGAGCTGTTTTTT.

This chain connects TRBV28 to TRBJ1-6; D is ambiguous. The V gene lost 3 bases and the J gene lost 0 bases, with 9 bases spanning the gap. The CDR3 length is 16 residues. Germline values: CDR1 MDHEN, CDR2 SYDVKM. DNA for the CDR3: TGTGCCAGCAGTTTCGGACTCAGCTCCTATAATTCACCCCTCCACTTT. Amino acids: CASSFGLSSYNSPLHF.

This chain uses TRBV28 with TRBJ2-7, with D tentatively TRBD1 (5 bases). Trimming took 3 bases from V and 3 from J, leaving 9 bases between them. CDR1 is MDHEN and CDR2 is SYDVKM in the germline V gene. The CDR3 spans 13 residues. The CDR3 DNA reads as TGTGCCAGCAGTTTCATCCAGGGCTACGAGCAGTACTTC. Its protein is CASSFIQGYEQYF. Variable domain in full (rest from reference TRBV28 and TRBJ2-7): DVKVTQSSRYLVKRTGEKVFLECVQDMDHENMFWYRQDPGLGLRLIYFSYDVKMKEKGDIPEGYSVSREKKERFSLILESASTNQTSMYLCASSFIQGYEQYFGPGTRLTVT.

The chain carries TRBV5-4 and TRBJ2-7; 8 positions agree with TRBD1. This CDR3 is built from 15 residues. V was clipped by 0 bases and J by 9 bases; unmatched bases: 11. The germline gives CDR1 SGHNT, CDR2 YYREEE (reference sequence). CDR3 sequence reads: CASSLAGQGADGQYF. In DNA form, the CDR3 reads TGTGCCAGCAGCTTGGCCGGTCAGGGGGCGGACGGGCAGTACTTC.

CDR3 residues: CAWSVLGLGSSYNEQFF. The CDR3 coding sequence is TGTGCCTGGAGTGTACTAGGTCTCGGGAGTTCCTACAATGAGCAGTTCTTC. The chain couples TRBV30 to TRBJ2-1, with D possibly matching TRBD2 (6 bases). In germline, CDR1 is GTSNPN, CDR2 SVGIG (reference sequence). This CDR3 has 17 residues. V shed 0 bases and J shed 1 base, with 16 bases lying between them.

V usage is TRBV28 and J usage is TRBJ1-1; 7 nucleotides line up with TRBD1. The junction had 3 bases not matched to a gene; V was cut back by 3 bases and J by 5 bases. Germline CDR1 MDHEN, CDR2 SYDVKM. This CDR3 spans 13 amino acids. CDR3: CASSFRGRTEAFF. CDR3 bases: TGTGCCAGCAGTTTTAGGGGGCGTACTGAAGCTTTCTTT.

The genes are TRBV10-3 and TRBJ2-7; D is uncertain. V was shortened by 10 bases and J by 9 bases, with 13 bases between the two germline ends. The CDR3 loop spans 10 amino acids. Per germline, CDR1 ENHRY and CDR2 SYGVKD. DNA for the CDR3: TGTGCCAGAACATTAGGCGGGCAGTACTTC. Protein: CARTLGGQYF.

The CDR3 spells CASSRRDRANSPLHF. DNA for the CDR3: TGTGCCAGCTCACGGAGGGACAGGGCTAATTCACCCCTCCACTTT. The V gene is TRBV18, the J gene TRBJ1-6; 9 nucleotides match TRBD1. Trimming took 4 bases from V and 6 from J; bases not matched to a gene: 4. Germline CDR1 and CDR2: KGHSH and LQKENI. CDR3 size: 15 residues.

The chain joins TRBV25-1 to TRBJ2-1, with 8 bases that match TRBD1. This CDR3 is built from 13 residues. Germline V gene sequence: CDR1 MGHDK, CDR2 SYGVNS. V lost 9 bases and J lost 10; bases outside the gene matches: 11. The CDR3 DNA reads as TGTGCCAGAACTGGACAGGGTAAGGACGAGCAGTTCTTC. It is translated as CARTGQGKDEQFF.

V usage is TRBV6-5 and J usage is TRBJ2-7; the match to TRBD1 covers 9 bases. This CDR3 spans 14 amino acids. Trimming cost V 6 bases and J 1 base; bases outside gene matches: 4. Germline V gene data show CDR1 as MNHEY and CDR2 as SVGAGI. The CDR3 region is CASSPDRGSYEQYF. CDR3 sequence (DNA): TGTGCCAGCAGCCCCGACAGGGGGTCCTACGAGCAGTACTTC.

The chain carries TRBV5-6 and TRBJ1-1; 10 nucleotides align to TRBD1. The CDR3 totals 14 residues. Trimming cost V 3 bases and J 5 bases; bases outside gene matches: 4. The germline V gene encodes CDR1 SGHDT and CDR2 YYEEEE. CDR3 in amino acids: CASSSGQGGTEAFF. The CDR3 region has the DNA TGTGCCAGCAGCTCCGGACAGGGGGGGACTGAAGCTTTCTTT.

This chain links TRBV18 with TRBJ2-7; 13 bases are a match to TRBD2. V trimming: 3 bases; J trimming: 0 bases; junction bases outside the gene matches: 5. This CDR3 contains 17 residues. Germline CDR1 and CDR2: KGHSH and LQKENI. As DNA, the CDR3 is TGTGCCAGCTCACCGGGACTAGCGGGGACCTTCTCCTACGAGCAGTACTTC. Translation: CASSPGLAGTFSYEQYF.

The gene calls are TRBV4-1 and TRBJ1-1; 8 positions match TRBD1. CDR1 MGHRA and CDR2 YSYEKL come from the germline V gene. Losses at the gene ends were 3 bases for V and 2 bases for J; bases not matched to a gene: 5. This CDR3 is 15 amino acids long. The CDR3 reads CASSHPGGINTEAFF. The CDR3 region has the DNA TGCGCCAGCAGCCACCCAGGGGGCATTAACACTGAAGCTTTCTTT.

The V and J genes are TRBV18 and TRBJ2-7; D ambiguous. This CDR3 comprises 16 residues. Deletions cut 6 bases from V and 6 bases from J, with 24 bases between. CDR1 KGHSH and CDR2 LQKENI come from the germline V gene. The CDR3 DNA is TGTGCCAGCTCTCCCCTTCCTAGTCCTCAAACTGGCGAGCAGTACTTC. It yields the protein CASSPLPSPQTGEQYF.

The chain employs TRBV20-1 and TRBJ1-1, with D uncertain. Per germline, CDR1 DFQATT and CDR2 SNEGSKA (reference sequence). The ends were cut back, 6 bases at V and 0 bases at J, with 5 bases in the middle. The CDR3 runs to 11 residues. CDR3 nucleotides: TGCAGTGCATTAATGAACACTGAAGCTTTCTTT. Translating gives CSALMNTEAFF.

This chain joins TRBV13 and TRBJ2-3; D unresolved. This CDR3 region has 14 residues. Germline V gene lookup returns CDR1 PRHDT and CDR2 FYEKMQ (reference sequence). Trimming stripped 5 bases from V and 2 bases from J, with 11 bases between. CDR3 protein: CASSLISYTDTQYF. The CDR3 DNA is TGTGCCAGCAGCCTAATATCCTACACAGATACGCAGTATTTT.

The chain has TRBV9 and TRBJ2-2, with a weak D call TRBD2 (6 bases). This CDR3 contains 16 residues. Germline CDR1 SGDLS, CDR2 YYNGEE. V lost 3 bases and J lost 6, with 18 bases in between. CDR3 sequence reads: CASSAPGLLAAGELFF. CDR3 bases: TGTGCCAGCAGCGCACCGGGACTCCTAGCCGCCGGGGAGCTGTTTTTT.